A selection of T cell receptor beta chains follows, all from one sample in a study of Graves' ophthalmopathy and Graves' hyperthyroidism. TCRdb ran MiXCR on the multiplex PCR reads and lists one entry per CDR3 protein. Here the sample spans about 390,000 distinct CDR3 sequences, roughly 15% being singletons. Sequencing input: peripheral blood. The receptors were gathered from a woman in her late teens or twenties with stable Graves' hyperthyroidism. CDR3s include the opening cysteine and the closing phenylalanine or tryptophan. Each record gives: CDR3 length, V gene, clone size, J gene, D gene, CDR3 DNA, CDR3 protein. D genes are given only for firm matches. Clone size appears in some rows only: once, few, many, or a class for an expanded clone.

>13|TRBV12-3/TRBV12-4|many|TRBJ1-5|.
TGTGCCAGCAGTCCCCGAGGGGTTCAGCCCCAGCATTTT
CASSPRGVQPQHF
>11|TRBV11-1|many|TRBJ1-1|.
TGTGCCAGCAGCCTTAACTTGGAAGCTTTCTTT
CASSLNLEAFF
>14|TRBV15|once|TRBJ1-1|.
TGTGCCACCAGCAGAGATCCCAGCGATGAAGAAGCTTTCTTT
CATSRDPSDEEAFF
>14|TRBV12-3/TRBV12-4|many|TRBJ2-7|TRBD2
TGTGCCAGCAGCTTGAGCGGGGGGGCCTACGAGCAGTACTTC
CASSLSGGAYEQYF
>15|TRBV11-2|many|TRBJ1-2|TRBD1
TGTGCCAGCAGCTTAGATTTTGGACAGGCTTTTGGCTACACCTTC
CASSLDFGQAFGYTF
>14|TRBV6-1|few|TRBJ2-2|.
TGTGCCAGCAGTCCCCCGGGGGCTAGCGGGGAGCTGTTTTTT
CASSPPGASGELFF
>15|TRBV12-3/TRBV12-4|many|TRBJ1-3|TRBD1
TGTGCCAGCACCATAAGGGGACAGGGACAAAACACCATATATTTT
CASTIRGQGQNTIYF
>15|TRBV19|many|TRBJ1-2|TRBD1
TGTGCCAGTAGTACGGACAGGAACCGCGTCTATGGCTACACCTTC
CASSTDRNRVYGYTF
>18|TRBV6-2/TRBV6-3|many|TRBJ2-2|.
TGTGCCAGCAGTTACTCACTACTTCCGGGACTCGGCACCGGGGAGCTGTTTTTT
CASSYSLLPGLGTGELFF
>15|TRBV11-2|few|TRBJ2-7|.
TGTGCCAGCAGCTCTGATCTTGGGACTTCCTACGAGCAGTACTTC
CASSSDLGTSYEQYF
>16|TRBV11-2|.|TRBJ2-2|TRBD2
TGTGCCAGCAGCTTATCAGCGGGGGGGAGGACCGGGGAGCTGTTTTTT
CASSLSAGGRTGELFF
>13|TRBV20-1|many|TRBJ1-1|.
TGCAGTGCTAGACAGGATACAAACACTGAAGCTTTCTTT
CSARQDTNTEAFF
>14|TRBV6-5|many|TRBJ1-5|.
TGTGCCAGCACTTGGGGCAGGGACAATCAGCCCCAGCATTTT
CASTWGRDNQPQHF
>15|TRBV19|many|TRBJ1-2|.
TGTGCCAGTAGACCGAGCCCGACAAGTAACTATGGCTACACCTTC
CASRPSPTSNYGYTF
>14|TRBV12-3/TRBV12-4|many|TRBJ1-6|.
TGTGCCAGCAGTTTGAGTGAGGGGAATTCACCCCTCCACTTT
CASSLSEGNSPLHF
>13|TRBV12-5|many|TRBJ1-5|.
TGTGCTAGTGGTTTGTCCTCCCAACAGCCCCAGCATTTT
CASGLSSQQPQHF
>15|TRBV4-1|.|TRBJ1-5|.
TGCGCCAGCAGCCAAGATTTGCTCACTGGTCAGCCCCAGCATTTT
CASSQDLLTGQPQHF
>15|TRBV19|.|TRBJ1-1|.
TGTGCCAGTAGTATAGGAAACCCACTGAACACTGAAGCTTTCTTT
CASSIGNPLNTEAFF
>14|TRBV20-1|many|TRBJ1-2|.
TGCAGTGCTGATGGGGGGCGGGGAGGCTATGGCTACACCTTC
CSADGGRGGYGYTF
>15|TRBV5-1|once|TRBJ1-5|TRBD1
TGCGCCAGCAGCTTGGAAGGACAGGCCTATCAGCCCCAGCATTTT
CASSLEGQAYQPQHF
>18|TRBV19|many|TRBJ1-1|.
TGTGCCAGTAGTCTTAACCCCCTCGACGGTACCCCCAACACTGAAGCTTTCTTT
CASSLNPLDGTPNTEAFF
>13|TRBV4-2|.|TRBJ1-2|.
TGTGCCAGCAGCCGCGGACAGTTAGAGGGCTACACCTTC
CASSRGQLEGYTF
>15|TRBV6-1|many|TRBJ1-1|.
TGTGCCAGCAGTGAAGTGGGCGGGCGAGACACTGAAGCTTTCTTT
CASSEVGGRDTEAFF
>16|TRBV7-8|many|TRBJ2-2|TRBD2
TGTGCCAGCAGCCTCGGGACTAGCGGGGGGGCCGGGGAGCTGTTTTTT
CASSLGTSGGAGELFF
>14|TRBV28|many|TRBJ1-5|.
TGTGCCAGCACTGCCAGGATTATTAATCAGCCCCAGCATTTT
CASTARIINQPQHF
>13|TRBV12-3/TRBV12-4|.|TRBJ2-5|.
TGTGCCAGCAGTGACAGTTCCCGAGAGACCCAGTACTTC
CASSDSSRETQYF
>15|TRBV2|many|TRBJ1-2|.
TGTGCCAGCAGTGAAACCAGGGCTTATGACTATGGCTACACCTTC
CASSETRAYDYGYTF
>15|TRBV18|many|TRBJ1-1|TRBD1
TGTGCCAGCGCGACAGGGGGTCTTTCGAACACTGAAGCTTTCTTT
CASATGGLSNTEAFF
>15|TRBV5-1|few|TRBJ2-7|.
TGCGCCAGCAGCTGGCCTAGGGGCACGGACTACGAGCAGTACTTC
CASSWPRGTDYEQYF
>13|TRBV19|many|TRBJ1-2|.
TGTGCCAGTAGACCCCTCGCAACAGCTGGCTACACCTTC
CASRPLATAGYTF
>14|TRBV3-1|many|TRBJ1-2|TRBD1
TGTGCCAGCAGCCAAGACTGGACAGGGGAAGGCTACACCTTC
CASSQDWTGEGYTF
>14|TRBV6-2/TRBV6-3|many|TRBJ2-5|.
TGTGCCAGCAGTTACATTTCCGGAGTGGCGACCCAGTACTTC
CASSYISGVATQYF
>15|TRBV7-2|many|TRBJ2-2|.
TGTGCCAGCAGCTTACAGGGCACCACTACCGGGGAGCTGTTTTTT
CASSLQGTTTGELFF
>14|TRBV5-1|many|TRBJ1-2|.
TGCGCCAGCAGCTTGGCGCAGGGTTCCTATGGCTACACCTTC
CASSLAQGSYGYTF
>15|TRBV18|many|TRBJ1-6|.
TGTGCCAGCTCACCTAAGCAGGACGGCCATTCACCCCTCCACTTT
CASSPKQDGHSPLHF
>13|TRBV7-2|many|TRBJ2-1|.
TGTGCCAGCAGCTTAGTCACGATCGGTGAGCAGTTCTTC
CASSLVTIGEQFF
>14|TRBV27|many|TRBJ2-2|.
TGTGCCAGCAGTGAGCCGGGACCAGGCCGGGAGCTGTTTTTT
CASSEPGPGRELFF
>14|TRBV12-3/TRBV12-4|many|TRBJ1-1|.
TGTGCCAGCAGTTTGTCGTCTGGGGGCACTGAAGCTTTCTTT
CASSLSSGGTEAFF
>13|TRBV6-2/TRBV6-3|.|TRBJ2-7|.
TGTGCCAGCAGGCTAGCCTGTGGGTACGAGCAGTACTTC
CASRLACGYEQYF
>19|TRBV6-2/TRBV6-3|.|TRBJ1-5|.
TGTGCCAGCAGCCTTGGGGGGCGGGGGATAGTTGTTGGCAATCAGCCCCAGCATTTT
CASSLGGRGIVVGNQPQHF
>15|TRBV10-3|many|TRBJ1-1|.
TGTGCCATCAGTGAGTCAGGGGACGTTGGCACTGAAGCTTTCTTT
CAISESGDVGTEAFF